This entry lists 29 T cell receptor beta chains sequenced from one sample in a study of blood T cells in healthy people across ages. Sample-barcoded 5' priming and a J-beta primer mix drove a second PCR of 7 to 11 cycles. In TCRdb, the 5' RACE reads were re-called with MiXCR into one record per CDR3 protein. Found here are roughly 640,000 distinct CDR3 sequences, about 28% of them singletons; the top ten hold around a sixth. Sequencing input: blood. These receptors originate from a woman older than 75 in good health.

This clonotype was observed many times. This rearrangement joins TRBV20-1 to TRBJ2-3; TRBD2 is a possible D gene (5 bases). Trimming removed 3 bases from V and 6 bases from J, with 13 bases in between. This CDR3 has 13 residues. Germline V gene lookup returns CDR1 DFQATT and CDR2 SNEGSKA (reference sequence). CDR3: CSARGSRGDTQYF. The CDR3 nucleotides are TGCAGTGCTAGGGGATCCCGAGGGGATACGCAGTATTTT.

This clonotype has at least ten counts. The rearrangement uses TRBV29-1 and TRBJ2-1; D is possibly TRBD2 (5 bases). Germline-derived CDR1 and CDR2 are SQVTM and ANQGSEA. This CDR3 has 13 amino acids. Trimming removed 1 base from V and 7 bases from J, with 11 bases in between. The CDR3, as DNA: TGCAGCGTTGAAGGGCTAGCTAAGAATGAGCAGTTCTTC. Translated: CSVEGLAKNEQFF.

This clonotype was detected only once. The V gene is TRBV5-1, the J gene TRBJ2-7; 9 bases are a match to TRBD1. V shed 4 bases, J shed 1 base, and the junction held 9 bases outside the gene matches. CDR3 length: 16 amino acids. Germline CDR1 SGHRS, CDR2 YFSETQ. CDR3 DNA: TGCGCCAGCAGCACAAACGCCGGGACAGGGTCCTACGAGCAGTACTTC. Its translation is CASSTNAGTGSYEQYF.

This clonotype came up a few times. The CDR3 coding sequence is TGTGCCAGCAGCGAAGGGGACAGGGGCTACGAGCAGTACTTC. Translated: CASSEGDRGYEQYF. V and J are TRBV9 and TRBJ2-7; 10 bases fit TRBD1. Germline V lookup: CDR1 SGDLS, CDR2 YYNGEE. V shed 3 bases and J 3 bases; nucleotides not matched to a gene: 3. The CDR3 consists of 14 residues.

The chain recombines TRBV12-3 or TRBV12-4 with TRBJ2-5; D tentatively fits TRBD1 or TRBD2 (6 bases each). The J call may be in error: the DNA end matches TRBJ2-7 better. This CDR3 contains 13 residues. The CDR3 loop is CASKGGLNHEQYF. The CDR3 DNA sequence: TGTGCCAGCAAGGGGGGCTTAAACCACGAGCAGTACTTC.

This clonotype was observed many times. V and J are TRBV11-2 and TRBJ2-7, with D perhaps matching TRBD2 (5 bases). V was trimmed by 8 bases and J by 1 base, leaving 6 bases between them. CDR3 length equals 11 residues. Per germline, CDR1 SGHAT and CDR2 FQNNGV. The CDR3 spells CASGGSYEQYF. Written as DNA, the CDR3 is TGTGCCAGCGGAGGATCCTACGAGCAGTACTTC.

This clonotype occurred a few times. Compared with germline, one end of the junction differs, possibly owing to a read error. This rearrangement joins TRBV9 to TRBJ2-5, with 12 bases that match TRBD2. The CDR3 runs 17 residues. Per germline, CDR1 SGDLS and CDR2 YYNGEE. CDR3 in DNA: TGTGCCAGCGGCGTAGGCGGACCGGGACTAGCGGGAGAGACCCAGTACTTC. Its protein is CASGVGGPGLAGETQYF.

A few counts support this clonotype. A read error may explain this, as a much larger clone is one base away. The chain links TRBV15 to TRBJ2-3; D possibly corresponds to TRBD1 (6 bases). Trimming removed 11 bases at V and 2 bases at J, with 17 bases between. The CDR3 totals 14 residues. CDR1 LNHNV and CDR2 YYDKDF come from the germline V gene (reference sequence). In DNA, the CDR3 is TGTGCCGCCGAGACAGGTTTGGACACAGATACGCAGTATTTT. Residues: CAAETGLDTDTQYF.

The V gene is TRBV20-1, the J gene TRBJ2-3; weak D call: TRBD2 (7 bases). The germline V gene has CDR1 DFQATT and CDR2 SNEGSKA (reference sequence). CDR3 length: 15 amino acids. V shed 8 bases and J shed 4 bases, with 22 bases lying between them. The CDR3 here is CSTWGGGGAPDTQYF. CDR3 nucleotide sequence: TGCAGTACCTGGGGTGGAGGGGGGGCCCCAGATACGCAGTATTTT.

This clonotype was counted only a few times. This chain connects TRBV6-5 to TRBJ2-1, with D perhaps TRBD1 or TRBD2 (5 bases each). CDR1 and CDR2 from the germline V gene are MNHEY and SVGAGI. CDR3 length equals 16 residues. Trimming shortened V by 6 bases and J by 4 bases, and 19 bases separated the two germline ends. In DNA form, the CDR3 reads TGTGCCAGCAGAAAGGACCGCCCGGGGCTTTACAATGAGCAGTTCTTC. As protein: CASRKDRPGLYNEQFF.

This clonotype was seen ten or more times. The chain carries TRBV5-1 and TRBJ2-5; D is unclear. This CDR3 spans 14 amino acids. The germline CDR1 and CDR2 sequences are SGHRS and YFSETQ. V was clipped by 4 bases and J by 5 bases, with 15 bases between them. The CDR3 sequence is CASSVGLLSETQYF. CDR3 coding DNA: TGCGCCAGCAGCGTCGGCCTCTTGTCGGAGACCCAGTACTTC. The full variable domain, completed using reference TRBV5-1 and TRBJ2-5, is KAGVTQTPRYLIKTRGQQVTLSCSPISGHRSVSWYQQTPGQGLQFLFEYFSETQRNKGNFPGRFSGRQFSNSRSEMNVSTLELGDSALYLCASSVGLLSETQYFGPGTRLLVL.

There are many counts of this clonotype. The J gene is TRBJ2-5, the V gene TRBV19, with 7 bases identical to TRBD1. The junction had 8 bases not matched to a gene; V was cut back by 6 bases and J by 1 base. The CDR3 sequence is 15 residues long. Germline loops: CDR1 LNHDA, CDR2 SQIVND (reference sequence). CDR3 sequence (DNA): TGTGCCAGTAGCCCTGCCGGGACAGCCCAAGAGACCCAGTACTTC. Translating it yields CASSPAGTAQETQYF.

The sample holds many counts of this clonotype. This chain uses TRBV6-6 with TRBJ1-1; the D is unclear. CDR3 length: 14 amino acids. From germline, CDR1 is MNHNY and CDR2 SVGAGI (reference sequence). Trimming shortened V by 7 bases and J by 6 bases, and 18 bases separated the two germline ends. CDR3 nucleotide sequence: TGTGCCAGCACTATACTCGCGATGGTCGCTGAAGCTTTCTTT. Translation gives CASTILAMVAEAFF.

Concerning this clonotype itself: This may arise from a read error, as a much more abundant clone is one base away. This chain connects TRBV11-1 to TRBJ2-1; possible D gene TRBD1, 5 bases. CDR1 is SGHAT and CDR2 is FQDESV in the germline V gene (reference sequence). The V end lost 1 base, the J end lost 9 bases, and 10 bases lay between the germline ends. This CDR3 has 13 amino acids. The DNA for the CDR3 is TGTGCCAGCAGCTTAGTGCTAGACAGTGAGCAGTTCTTC. Translation: CASSLVLDSEQFF.

This clonotype was detected ten times or more. This chain uses TRBV7-2 with TRBJ2-5; TRBD2 agrees at 9 bases. Germline trimming cut 0 bases from V and 0 bases from J; bases unmatched to any gene: 2. This CDR3 region has 16 residues. CDR1 is SGHTA, CDR2 FQGNSA, per germline. Here the CDR3 reads CASSLAAGGYQETQYF. As DNA, the CDR3 is TGTGCCAGCAGCTTAGCGGCGGGGGGGTACCAAGAGACCCAGTACTTC. Supplemented by reference TRBV7-2 and TRBJ2-5, the full variable domain reads GAGVSQSPSNKVTEKGKDVELRCDPISGHTALYWYRQSLGQGLEFLIYFQGNSAPDKSGLPSDRFSAERTGGSVSTLTIQRTQQEDSAVYLCASSLAAGGYQETQYFGPGTRLLVL.

On this clonotype: A much larger clone is a single base away; this may be a read error. This chain links TRBV3-1 with TRBJ2-5, with 15 bases that match TRBD2. V trimming: 2 bases; J trimming: 11 bases; junction bases outside the gene matches: 9. The CDR3 sequence is 16 residues long. CDR1 and CDR2 from the germline V gene are LGHDT and YNNKEL (reference sequence). CDR3: CASSQRGLAGGNEQYF. The DNA of the CDR3 is TGTGCCAGCAGCCAAAGGGGACTAGCGGGGGGCAATGAGCAGTACTTC.

For this clonotype: The conserved phenylalanine or tryptophan is not found at the CDR3 terminus, so this likely reflects a read error. The chain combines TRBV5-6 with TRBJ1-2; 10 nucleotides line up with TRBD1. CDR1 and CDR2 (germline): SGHDT, YYEEEE. The J segment lost 7 bases and the V segment lost 4 bases, leaving 7 bases of the junction unmatched. The CDR3 extends over 14 amino acids. The CDR3 loop reads CASSLRQGAFGYTV. In nucleotides, the CDR3 is TGTGCCAGCAGCCTTCGACAGGGGGCATTTGGCTACACCGTC.

V usage is TRBV30 and J usage is TRBJ2-7; D tentatively reads TRBD1 or TRBD2 (5 bases each). The CDR3 is 22 amino acids. V gave up 4 bases and J gave up 1 base, with 38 bases separating them. Germline loops: CDR1 GTSNPN, CDR2 SVGIG (reference sequence). CDR3 sequence: CAWTSYRALGPALTKNSYEQYF. The DNA of the CDR3 is TGTGCCTGGACCAGCTACCGGGCCCTGGGACCTGCTTTAACCAAGAATTCCTACGAGCAGTACTTC.

The chain employs TRBV5-1 and TRBJ2-3; 10 bases line up with TRBD2. The CDR3 is 16 residues long. CDR1 is SGHRS and CDR2 is YFSETQ in the germline V gene. V dropped 0 bases and J dropped 9; count of bases not matched to a gene: 10. CDR3 loop: CASSLEPSGGQATQYF. The CDR3, as DNA: TGCGCCAGCAGCTTGGAACCTAGCGGGGGCCAGGCGACGCAGTATTTT.

This clonotype appeared many times. The chain has TRBV7-3 and TRBJ2-1; D call uncertain. CDR3 length: 14 residues. Germline CDR1 SGHTA, CDR2 FQGTGA. Trimming pared 3 bases from V and 5 bases from J, leaving 11 bases between. The CDR3: CASSLNYGDNEQFF. CDR3 DNA: TGTGCCAGCAGCTTGAATTACGGCGACAATGAGCAGTTCTTC.

The table lists this clonotype with many counts. This chain links TRBV5-1 with TRBJ2-5, with 9 bases aligning to TRBD1. J gave up 2 bases and V 0 bases, and 2 bases lay outside the gene matches. The CDR3 is 15 residues long. Germline lookup yields CDR1 SGHRS and CDR2 YFSETQ. CDR3 in DNA: TGCGCCAGCAGCTTGGATGGGACAGGGCAAGAGACCCAGTACTTC. Protein product: CASSLDGTGQETQYF.

This clonotype was seen more than once but under ten times. V is TRBV20-1 and J is TRBJ2-2, with 11 bases lining up with TRBD1. V trimming: 0 bases; J trimming: 3 bases; junction bases outside the gene matches: 3. The germline gives CDR1 DFQATT, CDR2 SNEGSKA (reference sequence). This CDR3 is 16 amino acids long. The chain's CDR3 is CSARDPGQGDTGELFF. Written as DNA, the CDR3 is TGCAGTGCTAGAGACCCGGGACAGGGGGACACCGGGGAGCTGTTTTTT.

This clonotype was seen repeatedly, ten times or more. The chain recombines TRBV6-2 or TRBV6-3 with TRBJ2-7, with 8 bases identical to TRBD1. V lost 6 bases to trimming and J lost 2 bases; unmatched junction nucleotides: 3. CDR3 length: 13 amino acids. The V gene's germline CDR1 is MNHEY and CDR2 SVGEGT. CDR3 sequence: CASRRDRTYEQYF. CDR3 nucleotide sequence: TGTGCCAGCAGACGGGACAGGACCTACGAGCAGTACTTC.

This clonotype was recorded at least ten times. The genes are TRBV28 and TRBJ1-1, with a tentative D call TRBD1 (6 bases). V was pared by 6 bases and J by 7 bases, with 18 bases between. The CDR3 is made up of 14 amino acids. In germline, CDR1 is MDHEN, CDR2 SYDVKM. CDR3 loop: CASRRDGGAGEAFF. In DNA form, the CDR3 reads TGTGCCAGCAGACGTGACGGGGGCGCGGGTGAAGCTTTCTTT.

V is TRBV9 and J is TRBJ2-2; the D gene could be TRBD1 or TRBD2 (6 bases each). CDR1 is SGDLS, CDR2 YYNGEE, per germline. The CDR3 totals 15 residues. Trimming removed 2 bases at V and 6 bases at J, with 14 bases between. The CDR3 sequence is CASSVVKGGPGELFF. In nucleotides, the CDR3 is TGTGCCAGCAGCGTGGTAAAGGGGGGCCCCGGGGAGCTGTTTTTT.

This chain connects TRBV6-2 or TRBV6-3 to TRBJ2-7, with 9 nucleotides matching TRBD2. The CDR3 sequence is 17 residues long. With V trimmed by 5 bases and J by 7 bases, 18 bases remained unmatched. In germline, CDR1 is MNHEY, CDR2 SVGEGT. CDR3 coding DNA: TGTGCCAGCAGTCCCCGAGATAGCGGGGGTTCCTACAATGAGCAGTACTTC. As protein: CASSPRDSGGSYNEQYF.

The CDR3 region has the DNA TGTGCCAGCAGCTTGGAACTACAGGGTTCTGAAGCTTTCTTT. Protein product: CASSLELQGSEAFF. J is TRBJ1-1 and V is TRBV5-4; D perhaps matches TRBD1 (6 bases). Germline CDR1 SGHNT, CDR2 YYREEE (reference sequence). The CDR3 is made up of 14 amino acids. V shed 0 bases and J shed 6 bases, with 12 bases lying between them.

Turning to this clonotype: The junction does not match germline at one end; this may be a read error. V and J are TRBV11-2 and TRBJ1-2, with 7 bases matching TRBD1. CDR1 is SGHAT, CDR2 FQNNGV, per germline. The CDR3 is 13 amino acids. CDR3 sequence: CAGSQGQRVGYTF. In DNA, the CDR3 is TGTGCCGGCAGCCAGGGACAGCGTGTCGGCTACACCTTC.

This clonotype was detected ten times or more. The chain joins TRBV5-1 to TRBJ2-4, with D perhaps matching TRBD2 (5 bases). This CDR3 region has 15 residues. V was cut by 1 base and J by 5 bases, with 13 bases left in between. Germline CDR1 is SGHRS and CDR2 is YFSETQ. The CDR3 nucleotides are TGCGCCAGCAGCTTGACCCGGGGTACCCAAAACATTCAGTACTTC. This translates into CASSLTRGTQNIQYF. Combining the CDR3 with reference TRBV5-1 and TRBJ2-4 gives the whole variable domain KAGVTQTPRYLIKTRGQQVTLSCSPISGHRSVSWYQQTPGQGLQFLFEYFSETQRNKGNFPGRFSGRQFSNSRSEMNVSTLELGDSALYLCASSLTRGTQNIQYFGAGTRLSVL.